Listed below are T cell receptor beta chains from one sample, sequenced in a study of regulatory T cells in long-lasting Graves disease. Via MiXCR, TCRdb re-called the multiplex PCR reads, giving one row per CDR3 protein. The sample has around 450,000 distinct CDR3 sequences; 20% to 25% are singletons. This sample comprised peripheral blood mononuclear cells (PBMCs), obtained when the disease was refractory, from a patient treated with antithyroid drugs. The receptors were gathered from a female donor with Graves disease. The CDR3 runs from the conserved cysteine through the conserved F or W. The D gene is left open where the match is weak. Clone sizes are given selectively: once, few, many, or a class where the clone is expanded.

d_call: TRBD1
clone_size: once
v_call: TRBV28
j_call: TRBJ2-7
cdr3_aa: CASSSSHGTGGKEQYF
cdr3_nt: TGTGCCAGCAGTTCCTCCCACGGGACAGGGGGCAAGGAGCAGTACTTC

d_call: -
clone_size: many
v_call: TRBV3-1
j_call: TRBJ1-1
cdr3_aa: CASSQGGEGEAFF
cdr3_nt: TGTGCCAGCAGCCAAGGAGGGGAGGGTGAAGCTTTCTTT

d_call: TRBD1
clone_size: few
v_call: TRBV28
j_call: TRBJ2-7
cdr3_aa: CASSAAGTGGAGQYF
cdr3_nt: TGTGCCAGCAGCGCGGCCGGGACAGGGGGCGCCGGGCAGTACTTC

d_call: -
clone_size: many
v_call: TRBV10-3
j_call: TRBJ1-5
cdr3_aa: CAISEIWGGLSNQPQHF
cdr3_nt: TGTGCCATCAGTGAGATATGGGGAGGGTTAAGCAATCAGCCCCAGCATTTT

d_call: -
clone_size: -
v_call: TRBV29-1
j_call: TRBJ1-1
cdr3_aa: CSVDGDYTEAFF
cdr3_nt: TGCAGCGTTGACGGAGATTACACTGAAGCTTTCTTT

d_call: -
clone_size: many
v_call: TRBV13
j_call: TRBJ1-1
cdr3_aa: CASSRTRNTEAFF
cdr3_nt: TGTGCCAGCAGCCGCACCCGGAACACTGAAGCTTTCTTT

d_call: TRBD1
clone_size: few
v_call: TRBV9
j_call: TRBJ1-1
cdr3_aa: CASSETGDTEAFF
cdr3_nt: TGTGCCAGCAGCGAAACAGGGGACACTGAAGCTTTCTTT

d_call: TRBD1
clone_size: -
v_call: TRBV19
j_call: TRBJ1-1
cdr3_aa: CASSIRQGILNTEAFF
cdr3_nt: TGTGCCAGTAGTATAAGACAGGGGATTTTGAACACTGAAGCTTTCTTT

d_call: -
clone_size: few
v_call: TRBV2
j_call: TRBJ1-6
cdr3_aa: CASSERVETPLHF
cdr3_nt: TGTGCCAGCAGTGAACGGGTGGAGACACCCCTCCACTTT

d_call: -
clone_size: many
v_call: TRBV16
j_call: TRBJ1-2
cdr3_aa: CASSPDSQGLNYGYTF
cdr3_nt: TGTGCCAGCAGCCCCGATAGCCAGGGCCTAAACTATGGCTACACCTTC

d_call: -
clone_size: -
v_call: TRBV9
j_call: TRBJ1-1
cdr3_aa: CASSVEGRTEAFF
cdr3_nt: TGTGCCAGCAGCGTAGAGGGGAGGACTGAAGCTTTCTTT

d_call: TRBD2
clone_size: many
v_call: TRBV12-3/TRBV12-4
j_call: TRBJ2-2
cdr3_aa: CASRTSGTGELFF
cdr3_nt: TGTGCCAGCAGGACTAGCGGTACCGGGGAGCTGTTTTTT

d_call: -
clone_size: once
v_call: TRBV7-9
j_call: TRBJ1-1
cdr3_aa: CASSLSAGEDTEAFF
cdr3_nt: TGTGCCAGCAGCTTATCGGCAGGGGAGGACACTGAAGCTTTCTTT

d_call: -
clone_size: few
v_call: TRBV20-1
j_call: TRBJ1-6
cdr3_aa: CSARDPRIDNSPLHF
cdr3_nt: TGCAGTGCTAGAGACCCGCGGATAGATAATTCACCCCTCCACTTT

d_call: -
clone_size: few
v_call: TRBV5-6
j_call: TRBJ2-5
cdr3_aa: CASSLGLGQETQYF
cdr3_nt: TGTGCCAGCAGCTTAGGCCTGGGTCAAGAGACCCAGTACTTC

d_call: -
clone_size: many
v_call: TRBV12-3/TRBV12-4
j_call: TRBJ2-2
cdr3_aa: CASSLQSARGLFF
cdr3_nt: TGTGCCAGCAGTTTACAATCGGCCAGGGGACTGTTTTTT

d_call: TRBD2
clone_size: few
v_call: TRBV28
j_call: TRBJ2-1
cdr3_aa: CASSPLSGISYNEQFF
cdr3_nt: TGTGCCAGCAGTCCCTTAAGCGGGATCTCCTACAATGAGCAGTTCTTC

d_call: TRBD1
clone_size: -
v_call: TRBV6-2/TRBV6-3
j_call: TRBJ2-7
cdr3_aa: CASSYSAGTAYYEQYF
cdr3_nt: TGTGCCAGCAGTTACTCTGCCGGGACAGCATACTACGAGCAGTACTTC

d_call: TRBD1
clone_size: many
v_call: TRBV5-5
j_call: TRBJ1-2
cdr3_aa: CASSLVPGQGTYGYTF
cdr3_nt: TGTGCCAGCAGCTTGGTACCGGGACAGGGGACCTATGGCTACACCTTC

d_call: -
clone_size: -
v_call: TRBV7-3
j_call: TRBJ2-3
cdr3_aa: CASSSTEGAQYF
cdr3_nt: TGTGCCAGCAGCTCCACAGAGGGTGCGCAGTATTTT

d_call: TRBD2
clone_size: few
v_call: TRBV5-1
j_call: TRBJ2-5
cdr3_aa: CASSAEGTSGGPGETQYF
cdr3_nt: TGCGCCAGCAGCGCGGAGGGGACTAGCGGGGGGCCGGGGGAGACCCAGTACTTC

d_call: TRBD1
clone_size: many
v_call: TRBV28
j_call: TRBJ1-5
cdr3_aa: CASRSGQGSNWPQHF
cdr3_nt: TGTGCCAGCAGATCTGGACAGGGGAGTAATTGGCCCCAGCATTTT

d_call: TRBD2
clone_size: -
v_call: TRBV9
j_call: TRBJ2-7
cdr3_aa: CASSVAASGGYYEQYF
cdr3_nt: TGTGCCAGCAGCGTAGCGGCTAGCGGGGGGTATTACGAGCAGTACTTC

d_call: TRBD2
clone_size: once
v_call: TRBV20-1
j_call: TRBJ2-1
cdr3_aa: CSASSGRGNNEQFF
cdr3_nt: TGCAGTGCTAGTAGCGGGAGGGGGAACAATGAGCAGTTCTTC

d_call: TRBD2
clone_size: -
v_call: TRBV7-3
j_call: TRBJ2-7
cdr3_aa: CASSSEGGREGAYEQYF
cdr3_nt: TGTGCCAGCAGCTCCGAAGGAGGTCGGGAGGGAGCCTACGAGCAGTACTTC

d_call: -
clone_size: -
v_call: TRBV20-1
j_call: TRBJ2-5
cdr3_aa: CSARDPSPSGTQYF
cdr3_nt: TGCAGTGCTAGAGACCCTAGCCCTTCGGGAACCCAGTACTTC

d_call: -
clone_size: -
v_call: TRBV11-2
j_call: TRBJ2-1
cdr3_aa: CASSLEGQLGNEQFF
cdr3_nt: TGTGCCAGCAGCTTGGAGGGACAGTTAGGCAATGAGCAGTTCTTC

d_call: -
clone_size: few
v_call: TRBV28
j_call: TRBJ1-3
cdr3_aa: CASSPPDDLNTIYF
cdr3_nt: TGTGCCAGCAGCCCGCCGGACGACCTCAACACCATATATTTT

d_call: -
clone_size: -
v_call: TRBV30
j_call: TRBJ1-1
cdr3_aa: CAWKDWRTSSNTEAFF
cdr3_nt: TGTGCCTGGAAGGATTGGAGGACTTCCTCGAACACTGAAGCTTTCTTT

d_call: TRBD1
clone_size: many
v_call: TRBV11-3
j_call: TRBJ2-7
cdr3_aa: CASSTTGDEQYF
cdr3_nt: TGTGCCAGCAGCACTACAGGGGACGAGCAGTACTTC

d_call: -
clone_size: many
v_call: TRBV2
j_call: TRBJ1-4
cdr3_aa: CASRGRQGPDHGNEKLFF
cdr3_nt: TGTGCCAGCAGGGGGCGGCAGGGGCCCGACCACGGTAATGAAAAACTGTTTTTT

d_call: TRBD1
clone_size: few
v_call: TRBV10-3
j_call: TRBJ1-1
cdr3_aa: CAIQGENTEAFF
cdr3_nt: TGTGCCATCCAGGGGGAGAACACTGAAGCTTTCTTT

d_call: TRBD1
clone_size: -
v_call: TRBV20-1
j_call: TRBJ2-7
cdr3_aa: CSAARDRVYEQYF
cdr3_nt: TGCAGTGCTGCCCGGGACAGAGTCTACGAGCAGTACTTC

d_call: -
clone_size: -
v_call: TRBV4-1
j_call: TRBJ2-2
cdr3_aa: CASSQHETANTGELFF
cdr3_nt: TGCGCCAGCAGCCAACACGAGACAGCTAACACCGGGGAGCTGTTTTTT

d_call: TRBD1
clone_size: -
v_call: TRBV27
j_call: TRBJ1-2
cdr3_aa: CASRGQNYGYTF
cdr3_nt: TGTGCCAGCAGGGGACAGAACTATGGCTACACCTTC

d_call: -
clone_size: -
v_call: TRBV30
j_call: TRBJ2-7
cdr3_aa: CAWSVAGEPYEQYF
cdr3_nt: TGTGCCTGGAGTGTAGCCGGGGAACCCTACGAGCAGTACTTC

d_call: -
clone_size: few
v_call: TRBV7-6
j_call: TRBJ1-2
cdr3_aa: CASSLEAGSGYTF
cdr3_nt: TGTGCCAGCAGCTTAGAGGCAGGGTCTGGCTACACCTTC

d_call: TRBD2
clone_size: -
v_call: TRBV7-2
j_call: TRBJ2-1
cdr3_aa: CASSLGVGGAYNEQFF
cdr3_nt: TGTGCCAGCAGCTTAGGGGTCGGGGGGGCCTACAATGAGCAGTTCTTC

d_call: -
clone_size: many
v_call: TRBV24-1
j_call: TRBJ2-5
cdr3_aa: CATSDRLSRNQETQYF
cdr3_nt: TGTGCCACCAGTGATCGCCTATCCCGGAACCAAGAGACCCAGTACTTC

d_call: TRBD1
clone_size: -
v_call: TRBV20-1
j_call: TRBJ1-5
cdr3_aa: CSATGTGGNQPQHF
cdr3_nt: TGCAGTGCTACCGGGACAGGGGGCAATCAGCCCCAGCATTTT